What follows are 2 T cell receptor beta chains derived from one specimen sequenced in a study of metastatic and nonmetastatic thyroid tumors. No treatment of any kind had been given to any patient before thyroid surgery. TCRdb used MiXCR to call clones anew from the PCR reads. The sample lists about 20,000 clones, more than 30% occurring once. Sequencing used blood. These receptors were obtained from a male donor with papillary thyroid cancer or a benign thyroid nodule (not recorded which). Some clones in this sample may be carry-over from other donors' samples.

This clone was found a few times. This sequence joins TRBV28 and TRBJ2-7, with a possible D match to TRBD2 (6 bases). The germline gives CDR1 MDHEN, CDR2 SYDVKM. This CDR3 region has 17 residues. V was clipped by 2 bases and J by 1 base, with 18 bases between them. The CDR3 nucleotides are TGTGCCAGCAGTTTAGATGGTAGTGGGAGGACTTCCTACGAGCAGTACTTC. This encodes CASSLDGSGRTSYEQYF.

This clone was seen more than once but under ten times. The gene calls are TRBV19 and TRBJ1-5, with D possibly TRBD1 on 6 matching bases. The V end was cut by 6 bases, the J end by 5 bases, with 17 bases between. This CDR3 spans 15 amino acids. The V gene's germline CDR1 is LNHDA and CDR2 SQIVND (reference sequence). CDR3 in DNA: TGTGCCAGTAGGTTGGGACATCGGGGCTATCAGCCCCAGCATTTT. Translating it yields CASRLGHRGYQPQHF.